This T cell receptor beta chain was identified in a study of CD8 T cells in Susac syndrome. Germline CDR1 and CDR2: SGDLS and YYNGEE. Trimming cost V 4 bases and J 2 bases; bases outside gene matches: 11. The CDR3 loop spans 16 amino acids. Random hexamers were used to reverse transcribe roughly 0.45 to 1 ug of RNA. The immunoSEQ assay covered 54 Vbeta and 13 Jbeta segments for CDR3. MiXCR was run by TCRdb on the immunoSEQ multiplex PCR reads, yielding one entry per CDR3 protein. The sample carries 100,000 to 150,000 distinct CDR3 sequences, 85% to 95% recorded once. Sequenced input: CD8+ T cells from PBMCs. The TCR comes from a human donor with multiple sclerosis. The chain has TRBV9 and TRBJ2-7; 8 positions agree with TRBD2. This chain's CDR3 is CASSTPREGGTYEQYF. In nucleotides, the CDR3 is TGTGCCAGCAGCACTCCCCGGGAGGGGGGGACCTACGAGCAGTACTTC.